This passage covers 26 T cell receptor beta chains from one sample sequenced in a study of OX40 agonist ivuxolimab in advanced cancers. Clones were read by immunoSEQ multiplex PCR, and TCRdb kept only the in-frame ones, dropping some. The sample yields 77,000 or so clones, around 90% seen once. The sample was CD4+ or CD8+ T cells sorted from blood, taken in a trial of the OX40 agonist ivuxolimab. These receptors originate from an adult with an advanced solid tumor such as melanoma, head and neck, liver or kidney cancer.

This chain joins TRBV5-1 and TRBJ1-3; no firm D call. The CDR3 contains 14 residues. Germline CDR1 SGHRS, CDR2 YFSETQ. V dropped 5 bases and J dropped 0 bases, with 9 bases sitting between them. The CDR3, as DNA: TGCGCCAGCAGGGGCGATCGCTCTGGAAACACCATATATTTT. Encoded protein: CASRGDRSGNTIYF.

This clone was seen just once. This chain connects TRBV9 to TRBJ1-2, with D possibly matching TRBD1 (5 bases). Trimming took off 0 bases at V and 8 bases at J, with 14 bases between the two ends. The CDR3 consists of 14 residues. The germline V gene has CDR1 SGDLS and CDR2 YYNGEE. CDR3: CASSVEGQGYGYTF. The CDR3 region has the DNA TGTGCCAGCAGCGTAGAGGGGCAGGGCTACGGCTACACCTTC.

The chain recombines TRBV5-4 with TRBJ2-7; D is tentatively TRBD1 or TRBD2 (6 bases each). CDR1 is SGHNT, CDR2 YYREEE, per germline (reference sequence). Deletions cut 2 bases from V and 5 bases from J, with 11 bases between. The length of the CDR3 is 13 residues. The chain's CDR3 is CASSFLGGDEQYF. CDR3 DNA sequence: TGTGCCAGCAGCTTTTTGGGGGGCGACGAGCAGTACTTC.

In nucleotides, the CDR3 is TGCGCCAGCAGCCGTTCCGGGCCCCAAGAGACCCAGTACTTC. This sequence encodes CASSRSGPQETQYF. The chain has TRBV5-1 and TRBJ2-5; D gene ambiguous. Trimming left V 4 bases short and J 1 base short, with 11 bases between. Germline CDR1 reads SGHRS; CDR2 reads YFSETQ. CDR3 size: 14 residues.

V gene TRBV5-3 combines with J gene TRBJ2-4, with 8 bases lining up with TRBD1. TRBV5-3 is an ORF, and what it does is uncertain. The CDR3 consists of 16 residues. After removal of 4 bases from V and 1 base from J, the junction contained 7 bases not matched to a gene. CDR3 sequence: CARSPPQGAAKNIQYF. DNA for the CDR3: TGTGCCAGAAGCCCGCCTCAGGGGGCGGCCAAAAACATTCAGTACTTC.

The genes are TRBV6-1 and TRBJ1-2, with a weak D call TRBD1 (6 bases). CDR3 length: 18 amino acids. The germline V and J ends were trimmed by 2 bases and 4 bases, with 23 bases remaining between them. CDR1 is MNHNS, CDR2 SASEGT, per germline. As DNA, the CDR3 is TGTGCCAGCAGTGAAATCTCCCAACGGGGACACCTCCCCTATGGCTACACCTTC. Protein product: CASSEISQRGHLPYGYTF.

This clone came up once. The chain uses TRBV5-1 and TRBJ1-1, with TRBD1 identical over 7 bases. The CDR3 has 14 residues. The germline gives CDR1 SGHRS, CDR2 YFSETQ. Trimming at V came to 4 bases and at J to 0 bases, leaving 3 bases not matched to a gene. The CDR3 loop reads CASSPDRMNTEAFF. The DNA for the CDR3 is TGCGCCAGCAGCCCGGACAGGATGAACACTGAAGCTTTCTTT.

Concerning this clone itself: This specimen includes other DNA sequences encoding the same CDR3. The J gene is TRBJ2-7, the V gene TRBV10-1; no reliable D call. Trimming stripped 8 bases from V and 0 bases from J, with 8 bases between. Germline V gene data show CDR1 as WNHNN and CDR2 as SYGVQD (reference sequence). CDR3 length: 12 amino acids. The CDR3 nucleotides read TGCGCCAGCGGGTCTAGCTCCTACGAGCAGTACTTC. This sequence encodes CASGSSSYEQYF.

The CDR3 region has the DNA TGCGCCAGCACGGGGGGGGCTAGCACAGATACGCAGTATTTT. It is translated as CASTGGASTDTQYF. The rearrangement joins TRBV5-1 to TRBJ2-3, with 8 bases lining up with TRBD2. Germline CDR1 SGHRS, CDR2 YFSETQ. With V trimmed by 6 bases and J by 0 bases, 3 bases remained unmatched. The length of the CDR3 is 14 residues.

The chain joins TRBV19 to TRBJ2-5; TRBD1 matches 10 bases. The V and J ends lost 1 base and 5 bases, in that order; junction bases with no gene match: 7. Germline V gene lookup returns CDR1 LNHDA and CDR2 SQIVND (reference sequence). The CDR3 extends over 16 amino acids. The CDR3 protein is CASSIGGTGDTETQYF. CDR3 sequence (DNA): TGTGCCAGTAGTATAGGAGGGACAGGGGATACGGAGACCCAGTACTTC. The full variable domain, completed using reference TRBV19 and TRBJ2-5, is DGGITQSPKYLFRKEGQNVTLSCEQNLNHDAMYWYRQDPGQGLRLIYYSQIVNDFQKGDIAEGYSVSREKKESFPLTVTSAQKNPTAFYLCASSIGGTGDTETQYFGPGTRLLVL.

V and J are TRBV5-6 and TRBJ2-5; D unresolved. The CDR3 contains 14 residues. Looked up from germline, CDR1 is SGHDT and CDR2 is YYEEEE. V was trimmed by 2 bases and J by 5 bases, leaving 13 bases between them. Here the CDR3 DNA reads TGTGCCAGCAGCTTCCCCAGCGCCGGGGAGACCCAGTACTTC. As protein: CASSFPSAGETQYF.

V is TRBV7-3 and J is TRBJ1-6, with D perhaps TRBD1 (5 bases). Trimming left V 1 base short and J 6 bases short, with 16 bases between. Germline values: CDR1 SGHTA, CDR2 FQGTGA. The CDR3 contains 17 residues. CDR3 DNA: TGTGCCAGCAGCTTAATCCCGGGGGGAGGAGCTAATTCACCCCTCCACTTT. The encoded protein is CASSLIPGGGANSPLHF.

The rearrangement uses TRBV25-1 and TRBJ2-7; D possibly uses TRBD1 or TRBD2 (6 bases each). The CDR3 has 14 amino acids. Trimming left V 6 bases short and J 5 bases short, with 17 bases between. Germline CDR1 is MGHDK and CDR2 is SYGVNS. The CDR3 loop is CASRGGRSVDEQYF. The DNA of the CDR3 is TGTGCCAGCAGGGGGGGCAGGTCCGTAGACGAGCAGTACTTC.

This clone was picked up one time. The chain uses TRBV10-3 and TRBJ2-7, with D possibly TRBD2 on 7 matching bases. V gave up 8 bases and J gave up 3 bases, with 20 bases separating them. In germline, CDR1 is ENHRY, CDR2 SYGVKD. The CDR3 contains 15 residues. CDR3 region: CAIRPGGGHFYEQYF. Here the CDR3 DNA reads TGTGCCATCCGACCGGGCGGGGGACACTTCTACGAGCAGTACTTC.

The chain carries TRBV6-1 and TRBJ1-2; possible D gene TRBD1, 5 bases. Germline CDR1 and CDR2: MNHNS and SASEGT. CDR3 size: 11 residues. Trimming removed 5 bases at V and 11 bases at J, with 12 bases between. As DNA, the CDR3 is TGTGCCAGCAGTCGACAGCTCTGGTACACCTTC. Encoded protein: CASSRQLWYTF.

This chain connects TRBV5-4 to TRBJ1-1, with TRBD1 identical over 8 bases. The V segment lost 4 bases and the J segment 2 bases; nucleotides outside the gene matches: 4. The CDR3 is 14 residues long. The germline CDR1 and CDR2 sequences are SGHNT and YYREEE (reference sequence). Written as DNA, the CDR3 is TGTGCCAGCAGCCTGGGACAGGTCAACACTGAAGCTTTCTTT. Protein sequence: CASSLGQVNTEAFF. Full variable domain (rest looked up from reference TRBV5-4 and TRBJ1-1): ETGVTQSPTHLIKTRGQQVTLRCSSQSGHNTVSWYQQALGQGPQFIFQYYREEENGRGNFPPRFSGLQFPNYSSELNVNALELDDSALYLCASSLGQVNTEAFFGQGTRLTVV.

The chain couples TRBV4-2 to TRBJ1-2; tentative D call: TRBD1 (6 bases). The V gene's germline CDR1 is LGHNA and CDR2 YNFKEQ. V was pared by 0 bases and J by 5 bases, with 16 bases between. This CDR3 has 16 amino acids. The CDR3 DNA follows: TGTGCCAGCAGCCAAGATCTCGGCTACAGGGCATATGGCTACACCTTC. Its translation: CASSQDLGYRAYGYTF.

The chain uses TRBV28 and TRBJ1-2; TRBD1 might be the D (5 bases). This CDR3 spans 13 amino acids. Trimming took off 10 bases at V and 11 bases at J, with 23 bases between the two ends. Germline lookup yields CDR1 MDHEN and CDR2 SYDVKM. The CDR3 DNA follows: TGTGCCACCCCAGGATCTCAATCGGGACCATACACCTTC. Protein product: CATPGSQSGPYTF.

This chain links TRBV11-1 with TRBJ2-2, with 15 bases fitting TRBD2. The CDR3 has 17 amino acids. The germline CDR1 and CDR2 sequences are SGHAT and FQDESV (reference sequence). Unmatched junction bases numbered 3, after V lost 6 bases and J lost 1 base. DNA for the CDR3: TGTGCCAGCAGACCGGGACTAGCGGGGGGGAACACCGGGGAGCTGTTTTTT. This translates into CASRPGLAGGNTGELFF. The full variable domain, completed using reference TRBV11-1 and TRBJ2-2, is EAEVAQSPRYKITEKSQAVAFWCDPISGHATLYWYRQILGQGPELLVQFQDESVVDDSQLPKDRFSAERLKGVDSTLKIQPAELGDSAMYLCASRPGLAGGNTGELFFGEGSRLTVL.

The CDR3 reads CASSQSAGGSTDTQYF. CDR3 nucleotides: TGTGCCAGCAGCCAATCCGCGGGAGGTAGCACAGATACGCAGTATTTT. The chain uses TRBV7-2 and TRBJ2-3; TRBD2 matches at 8 bases. With 5 bases clipped from V and 0 bases from J, the junction kept 7 bases outside the gene matches. CDR3 length equals 16 residues. From germline, CDR1 is SGHTA and CDR2 FQGNSA. Based on the CDR3 plus reference TRBV7-2 and TRBJ2-3, the full variable domain is GAGVSQSPSNKVTEKGKDVELRCDPISGHTALYWYRQSLGQGLEFLIYFQGNSAPDKSGLPSDRFSAERTGGSVSTLTIQRTQQEDSAVYLCASSQSAGGSTDTQYFGPGTRLTVL.

This chain links TRBV10-3 with TRBJ2-3; a weak D match, TRBD1 (6 bases). The CDR3 consists of 14 residues. Germline CDR1 and CDR2: ENHRY and SYGVKD. The ends were cut back, 6 bases at V and 2 bases at J, with 12 bases in the middle. CDR3 DNA sequence: TGTGCCATCAGACAACAGGGAGTCACAGATACGCAGTATTTT. It codes for CAIRQQGVTDTQYF.

The genes are TRBV30 and TRBJ2-7, with 8 bases matching TRBD1. The CDR3 length is 15 residues. The germline V gene encodes CDR1 GTSNPN and CDR2 SVGIG (reference sequence). Unmatched junction bases numbered 8, after V lost 3 bases and J lost 1 base. CDR3 bases: TGTGCCTGGAGGGGGAGGACAGGGATTTCCTACGAGCAGTACTTC. Amino acids: CAWRGRTGISYEQYF.

Only one count was recorded for this clone. V is TRBV7-6 and J is TRBJ2-5; 7 bases fit TRBD2. The V gene's germline CDR1 is SGHVS and CDR2 FNYEAQ. The length of the CDR3 is 14 residues. V shed 4 bases, J shed 9 bases, and the junction held 11 bases outside the gene matches. CDR3 loop: CASSSGLEGVPQYF. The CDR3 DNA is TGTGCCAGCAGCTCCGGACTAGAAGGAGTGCCCCAGTACTTC.

This clone was observed a single time. The gene calls are TRBV18 and TRBJ2-4; D ambiguous. From germline, CDR1 is KGHSH and CDR2 LQKENI. V gave up 0 bases and J gave up 7 bases, with 16 bases separating them. The CDR3 has 16 amino acids. The CDR3 reads CASSPPVRDHPNIQYF. The CDR3 DNA reads TGTGCCAGCTCACCACCTGTAAGGGATCATCCCAACATTCAGTACTTC.

V gene TRBV11-2 combines with J gene TRBJ2-1; possibly TRBD2 for D (6 bases). V dropped 5 bases and J dropped 11 bases, with 22 bases sitting between them. CDR3 length: 15 residues. Per germline, CDR1 SGHAT and CDR2 FQNNGV. CDR3 sequence reads: CASSQEGSGTPKQFF. The CDR3 DNA is TGTGCCAGCAGCCAAGAAGGTAGCGGCACGCCAAAGCAGTTCTTC.

This clone occurred once. The chain uses TRBV7-2 and TRBJ1-6; TRBD1 agrees at 11 bases. The CDR3 consists of 16 residues. Trimming cost V 5 bases and J 13 bases; bases outside gene matches: 13. CDR1 and CDR2 (germline): SGHTA, FQGNSA. CDR3 DNA: TGTGCCAGCAGCCCGACTTCGGACAGGGGGCGGGGGCCCCTCCACTTT. Protein: CASSPTSDRGRGPLHF.